The sequence of this T cell receptor (beta chain) was determined in a study of blood T cell repertoires in COVID-19. Looking at the study overall: In each case, the material was cDNA or gDNA derived from T cells, B-cell-depleted T cells, or PBMCs.

V was shortened by 6 bases and J by 3 bases, with 15 bases between the two germline ends. The CDR3 consists of 14 residues. Germline assignment: CDR1 SNHLY and CDR2 FYNNEI. Original processing methods: By means of reference gene primer amplification, nucleated cell counts were estimated. TCRdb's copy holds only in-frame clones and misses some; the assay was immunoSEQ multiplex PCR. D and trimming were read from the DNA, whereas the V and J calls and clone size are those reported in that table. Here the sample spans about 250,000 clones, about 84% being singletons. This clone is a singleton in its sample. During active infection, Seattle patients enrolled and were then monitored through disease.

This chain connects TRBV2 to TRBJ2-7, with D possibly matching TRBD1 (7 bases). What was sequenced was peripheral blood. The TCR originated in a woman aged 80 or older with COVID-19, enrolled during active disease. The CDR3 is CASRPGGQIYEQYF. In DNA form, the CDR3 reads TGTGCCAGCAGGCCCGGGGGACAGATCTACGAGCAGTACTTC.